This T cell receptor (beta chain) was sequenced for a study of T-cell reconstitution after alpha-beta-depleted transplantation in children. The germline CDR1 and CDR2 sequences are SGHRS and YFSETQ. This CDR3 spans 15 amino acids. Trimming at V came to 5 bases and at J to 8 bases, leaving 11 bases not matched to a gene. TCRbeta library construction was performed incorporating unique molecular identifiers. A single record per CDR3 protein comes from TCRdb applying MiXCR to the PCR reads. Among around 500,000 distinct CDR3 sequences listed, around 13% were seen once. The chain recombines TRBV5-1 with TRBJ2-1; 9 nucleotides match TRBD1. This TCR derives from a human donor who donated a stem cell graft to a child with combined immunodeficiency. Material: PBMCs from the stem cell graft donor, obtained from the stem cell graft. In nucleotides, the CDR3 is TGCGCCAGCAGTCCGGGACAGGGACCCTCCCATGAGCAGTTCTTC. It is translated as CASSPGQGPSHEQFF.